Below are 22 T cell receptor beta chains sequenced from a single sample in a study of blood T cell repertoires in COVID-19 (dated by TCRdb to about 2020). The library was generated by the immunoSEQ multiplex PCR assay. TCRdb limited this immuneACCESS table to in-frame rearrangements with V and J called. A share of clones is missing; checked studies link under half to unresolved V genes, and the rest is unexplained. The sample profile shows tens of thousands of clones; roughly 90% of them were found once. The top ten constitute around 2.9% of the sample. Sequencing used peripheral blood. The receptor set was obtained from a man aged 45 to 65 with COVID-19, enrolled during active disease.

This clone was counted a single time. This sequence joins TRBV6-5 and TRBJ1-1; D remains unclear. This CDR3 has 14 amino acids. Germline loops: CDR1 MNHEY, CDR2 SVGAGI. V shed 7 bases and J shed 0 bases, with 12 bases lying between them. CDR3 protein: CASNRVGLNTEAFF. The CDR3 bases are TGTGCCAGCAACCGGGTTGGGTTGAACACTGAAGCTTTCTTT.

V and J are TRBV2 and TRBJ2-7; D perhaps matches TRBD2 (5 bases). Trimming shortened V by 1 base and J by 3 bases, and 10 bases separated the two germline ends. The germline V gene encodes CDR1 SNHLY and CDR2 FYNNEI. There are 14 residues in the CDR3. The CDR3 reads CASSEGGGFYEQYF. As DNA, the CDR3 is TGTGCCAGCAGTGAAGGAGGAGGTTTCTACGAGCAGTACTTC.

The chain couples TRBV7-6 to TRBJ1-2, with 7 bases identical to TRBD1. The CDR3 length is 14 residues. Germline assignment: CDR1 SGHVS and CDR2 FNYEAQ. With 0 bases clipped from V and 6 bases from J, the junction kept 4 bases outside the gene matches. CDR3 sequence (DNA): TGTGCCAGCAGCTTAGCCGGGACAGAGGATGGCTACACCTTC. Translation: CASSLAGTEDGYTF.

CDR3 DNA sequence: TGTGCCAGCAGTCCCCTTGACTTGATTGGTGAAAAACTGTTTTTT. Its protein product is CASSPLDLIGEKLFF. The V and J genes are TRBV27 and TRBJ1-4; D gene unclear. The V and J ends lost 5 bases and 7 bases respectively, with 17 bases between them. There are 15 residues in the CDR3. The germline CDR1 and CDR2 sequences are MNHEY and SMNVEV (reference sequence).

This sequence joins TRBV28 and TRBJ2-5, with 8 bases identical to TRBD2. The germline CDR1 and CDR2 sequences are MDHEN and SYDVKM. Trimming took 3 bases from V and 3 from J; bases not matched to a gene: 9. This CDR3 is built from 16 residues. The CDR3 region is CASSFGGGTFEETQYF. The CDR3 nucleotides read TGTGCCAGCAGTTTTGGCGGGGGGACGTTTGAAGAGACCCAGTACTTC. Supplemented by reference TRBV28 and TRBJ2-5, the full variable domain reads DVKVTQSSRYLVKRTGEKVFLECVQDMDHENMFWYRQDPGLGLRLIYFSYDVKMKEKGDIPEGYSVSREKKERFSLILESASTNQTSMYLCASSFGGGTFEETQYFGPGTRLLVL.

This clone was counted between two and nine times. The gene calls are TRBV28 and TRBJ1-2; no clear D. Germline assignment: CDR1 MDHEN and CDR2 SYDVKM. Trimming removed 4 bases from V and 5 bases from J, with 14 bases in between. This CDR3 region has 14 residues. The CDR3 protein is CASSYQVMAYGYTF. CDR3 DNA: TGTGCCAGCAGTTATCAGGTGATGGCGTATGGCTACACCTTC.

The table lists this clone with a count of one. This chain links TRBV9 with TRBJ2-6; TRBD1 agrees at 7 bases. The CDR3 consists of 17 residues. The germline V gene has CDR1 SGDLS and CDR2 YYNGEE. Trimming cost V 4 bases and J 1 base; bases outside gene matches: 8. CDR3 region: CASSPRTGSSGANVLTF. CDR3 in DNA: TGTGCCAGCAGCCCGCGGACAGGTAGTTCTGGGGCCAACGTCCTGACTTTC.

This chain connects TRBV29-1 to TRBJ2-3; 8 nucleotides align to TRBD2. V trimming: 6 bases; J trimming: 3 bases; junction bases outside the gene matches: 11. The CDR3 loop spans 15 amino acids. Germline V gives CDR1 SQVTM, CDR2 ANQGSEA. The CDR3 is CSVHGAGGRTDTQYF. The CDR3 coding sequence is TGCAGCGTGCACGGCGCGGGGGGCCGGACAGATACGCAGTATTTT.

V usage is TRBV5-1 and J usage is TRBJ2-7, with 7 bases that match TRBD1. This CDR3 is 18 amino acids long. The germline gives CDR1 SGHRS, CDR2 YFSETQ. V gave up 3 bases and J gave up 2 bases; unmatched junction bases: 17. Written as DNA, the CDR3 is TGCGCCAGCAGCTCCTTACCCCCCCGCCGGGACAGTACCTACGAGCAGTACTTC. It encodes CASSSLPPRRDSTYEQYF.

This clone has a handful of counts. The rearrangement links TRBV24-1 to TRBJ1-1; 7 bases agree with TRBD1. V was clipped by 5 bases and J by 1 base; unmatched bases: 3. The CDR3 is 14 amino acids. Germline CDR1 reads KGHDR; CDR2 reads SFDVKD. DNA of the CDR3: TGTGCCACCAGTGCTGGGGACAGGAACACTGAAGCTTTCTTT. Its translation: CATSAGDRNTEAFF.

The gene calls are TRBV5-1 and TRBJ2-5; D uncertain. This CDR3 is 11 amino acids long. Trimming left V 4 bases short and J 2 bases short, with 3 bases between. Germline V lookup: CDR1 SGHRS, CDR2 YFSETQ. CDR3 DNA sequence: TGCGCCAGCAGCCTGCAAGAGACCCAGTACTTC. It codes for CASSLQETQYF. Together with reference TRBV5-1 and TRBJ2-5, the CDR3 gives the full variable domain: KAGVTQTPRYLIKTRGQQVTLSCSPISGHRSVSWYQQTPGQGLQFLFEYFSETQRNKGNFPGRFSGRQFSNSRSEMNVSTLELGDSALYLCASSLQETQYFGPGTRLLVL.

V is TRBV6-1 and J is TRBJ1-1; 9 bases agree with TRBD1. Trimming removed 3 bases from V and 5 bases from J; junction bases left unmatched: 4. Germline CDR1 reads MNHNS; CDR2 reads SASEGT. The CDR3 is 14 amino acids. CDR3 DNA sequence: TGTGCCAGCAGTGATTTCGACAGGGGGACTGAAGCTTTCTTT. This sequence encodes CASSDFDRGTEAFF.

CDR3 sequence (DNA): TGTGCCAGCAGCGTTACAGCGGACACTGAAGCTTTCTTT. Translated: CASSVTADTEAFF. The rearrangement joins TRBV7-3 to TRBJ1-1; D remains ambiguous. Trimming removed 5 bases at V and 3 bases at J, with 10 bases between. The CDR3 is 13 amino acids. CDR1 SGHTA and CDR2 FQGTGA come from the germline V gene.

The V gene is TRBV19, the J gene TRBJ1-6, with D unclear. CDR1 LNHDA and CDR2 SQIVND come from the germline V gene (reference sequence). V dropped 6 bases and J dropped 0 bases, with 15 bases sitting between them. This CDR3 contains 17 residues. CDR3 in amino acids: CASRKGRADSYNSPLHF. In DNA, the CDR3 is TGTGCCAGTAGAAAAGGGAGAGCAGACTCCTATAATTCACCCCTCCACTTT.

This chain links TRBV25-1 with TRBJ1-2; D gene ambiguous. Germline CDR1 is MGHDK and CDR2 is SYGVNS. The ends were cut back, 4 bases at V and 8 bases at J, with 8 bases in the middle. CDR3 length: 11 residues. The CDR3 spells CASSGNEGYTF. CDR3 sequence (DNA): TGTGCCAGCAGTGGCAACGAGGGCTACACCTTC.

This sequence joins TRBV10-2 and TRBJ2-7, with D possibly being TRBD2 (6 bases). V dropped 4 bases and J dropped 6 bases, with 13 bases sitting between them. This CDR3 contains 13 residues. Germline CDR1 WSHSY, CDR2 SAAADI. The chain's CDR3 is CASSVRGTGEQYF. As DNA, the CDR3 is TGCGCCAGCAGTGTTCGAGGGACTGGCGAGCAGTACTTC.

The rearrangement links TRBV2 to TRBJ2-2; D is perhaps TRBD2 (5 bases). V lost 7 bases, J lost 6 bases, and 15 bases lay in between. The CDR3 consists of 14 residues. Germline CDR1 is SNHLY and CDR2 is FYNNEI. The CDR3 bases are TGTGCCAGCACCCGGGTAGCGTCTCCCGGGGAGCTGTTTTTT. It translates to CASTRVASPGELFF. Full variable domain (remainder filled in from reference TRBV2 and TRBJ2-2): EPEVTQTPSHQVTQMGQEVILRCVPISNHLYFYWYRQILGQKVEFLVSFYNNEISEKSEIFDDQFSVERPDGSNFTLKIRSTKLEDSAMYFCASTRVASPGELFFGEGSRLTVL.

This sequence joins TRBV11-2 and TRBJ1-2; D is perhaps TRBD1 (5 bases). The CDR3 runs to 13 residues. Trimming took 4 bases from V and 6 from J, leaving 12 bases between them. In germline, CDR1 is SGHAT, CDR2 FQNNGV. The CDR3 DNA reads TGTGCCAGCAGCTCGACAGCTAGAGATGGCTACACCTTC. It is translated as CASSSTARDGYTF.

CDR3 protein: CASRVDISYNSPLHF. The DNA of the CDR3 is TGTGCCAGCAGAGTGGACATCTCCTATAATTCACCCCTCCACTTT. The chain links TRBV27 to TRBJ1-6; weak D call: TRBD1 (5 bases). Deletions cut 6 bases from V and 0 bases from J, with 9 bases between. The CDR3 has 15 residues. Germline CDR1 reads MNHEY; CDR2 reads SMNVEV (reference sequence).

CDR3 sequence reads: CASSFGHGAGAQHF. CDR3 sequence (DNA): TGTGCCAGCAGTTTCGGACACGGGGCGGGGGCCCAGCATTTT. The chain combines TRBV28 with TRBJ1-5, with D possibly matching TRBD1 (5 bases). Germline CDR1 reads MDHEN; CDR2 reads SYDVKM. Trimming took off 3 bases at V and 11 bases at J, with 17 bases between the two ends. The CDR3 loop spans 14 amino acids.

The chain is built from TRBV7-9 and TRBJ2-4; D is perhaps TRBD2 (5 bases). V was shortened by 5 bases and J by 8 bases, with 7 bases between the two germline ends. From germline, CDR1 is SEHNR and CDR2 FQNEAQ (reference sequence). This CDR3 is built from 11 residues. In DNA, the CDR3 is TGTGCCAGCAGCGGAGGCGACATTCAGTACTTC. As protein: CASSGGDIQYF.

V gene TRBV11-2 combines with J gene TRBJ2-7; the match to TRBD1 covers 8 bases. Germline V lookup: CDR1 SGHAT, CDR2 FQNNGV. CDR3 length: 14 amino acids. V dropped 5 bases and J dropped 4; count of bases not matched to a gene: 7. The CDR3 DNA is TGTGCCAGCAGCCAGGGGGCCGGCCCTTACGAGCAGTACTTC. This sequence encodes CASSQGAGPYEQYF.